This T cell receptor beta chain is from a study of T-cell reconstitution after alpha-beta-depleted transplantation in children. This clonotype was detected ten times or more. This sample's TCRbeta library carried unique molecular identifier barcodes. TCRdb independently ran MiXCR on the PCR reads; one entry per CDR3 protein. The data show 40,000 to 60,000 distinct CDR3 sequences, around 8.8% seen once. The CDR3 contains 12 residues. Germline assignment: CDR1 LGHDT and CDR2 YNNKEL (reference sequence). Trimming removed 1 base at V and 5 bases at J, with 4 bases between. The TCR sequence derives from a male patient under 10 years old who had a stem cell transplant for chronic granulomatous disease, so the T cells may come from the graft donor. The specimen comprised PBMCs, mostly from graft donor cells, sampled 60 days after TCRalphabeta/CD19-depleted stem cell transplant. This chain connects TRBV3-1 to TRBJ2-3; D is uncertain. DNA of the CDR3: TGTGCCAGCAGCCAAGTCGGAGATACGCAGTATTTT. Translating it yields CASSQVGDTQYF.